What follows is one T cell receptor beta chain and its context. Its specificity is not known. Deep was the level at which the assay was run. Sequenced by immunoSEQ multiplex PCR; TCRdb stores in-frame clones only, minus some. The sample holds some 2.1 million clones, approximately 92% seen once. This sample stems from a study of shared clonotypes between healthy human individuals. Study observations and caveats: Generation probabilities of non-shared clonotypes were lower (relative to those shared by all four donors). The study's rarefaction showed incomplete sorted-subset sequencing despite large depth.

It was CD45RO-negative cells, positively selected for CCR7, that made up naive CD8 cells, with terminally differentiated effector memory CD45RA+ cells excluded. The CDR3 is made up of 19 amino acids. The trim removed 5 bases at V and 0 bases at J, leaving 13 bases unmatched. CDR1 is MNHEY and CDR2 is SMNVEV in the germline V gene (reference sequence). Sequenced sample: naive CD8+ T cells from PBMCs. This TCR came from a man between 18 and 35 years old in good health. Some clones in this sample may be carry-over from other donors' samples. This sequence joins TRBV27 and TRBJ1-5; 10 positions agree with TRBD1. The CDR3 region is CASSPRTGGYGYSNQPQHF. CDR3 nucleotides: TGTGCCAGCAGTCCCAGGACAGGGGGGTACGGATATAGCAATCAGCCCCAGCATTTT.